These T cell receptor beta chains were read from a single sample in a study of CD8+ T cells in alopecia areata. Only in-frame clones appear in the TCRdb table, and some are missing; sequencing was by immunoSEQ multiplex PCR. The data show under 200,000 clones, around 59% seen once. Sequenced material: CD4+ T cells sorted from blood, taken at week 24, from a patient treated with tofacitinib. Receptors originate from a human donor with alopecia areata. Each CDR3 is given with its conserved first and last residue. The order of the fields is V gene, D gene, J gene, clone size, CDR3 DNA, CDR3 protein. D genes are given only for firm matches. Expanded clones get a size class; other rows say once, few or many, or leave the size out.

V: TRBV4-2
D: .
J: TRBJ1-2
size: .
DNA: TGTGCCAGCAGCCAAGATCGGGACAAAAGCTACACCTTC
CDR3: CASSQDRDKSYTF

V: TRBV9
D: .
J: TRBJ2-3
size: .
DNA: TGTGCCAGCAGCCCAACTATCGGAGATACGCAGTATTTT
CDR3: CASSPTIGDTQYF

V: TRBV29-1
D: .
J: TRBJ1-4
size: .
DNA: TGCAGCGTCGAGGGGGGTCCTAATGAAAAACTGTTTTTT
CDR3: CSVEGGPNEKLFF

V: TRBV29-1
D: .
J: TRBJ1-1
size: .
DNA: TGCAGCGTTGTAGCCCTGAACACTGAAGCTTTCTTT
CDR3: CSVVALNTEAFF

V: TRBV29-1
D: .
J: TRBJ2-7
size: few
DNA: TGCAGCGTTGATGGAGAATACGAGCAGTACTTC
CDR3: CSVDGEYEQYF

V: TRBV6-5
D: .
J: TRBJ1-5
size: .
DNA: TGTGCCAGCAGTTATTCCGGGGGGCCCCAGCATTTT
CDR3: CASSYSGGPQHF

V: TRBV28
D: .
J: TRBJ1-3
size: few
DNA: TGTGCCAGCAGTTTAATTGGAGGGCCCGGAAACACCATATATTTT
CDR3: CASSLIGGPGNTIYF

V: TRBV10-2
D: TRBD1
J: TRBJ2-5
size: .
DNA: TGCGCCAGCAGCCCCTCGGACAGGTACCAAGAGACCCAGTACTTC
CDR3: CASSPSDRYQETQYF

V: TRBV30
D: .
J: TRBJ1-2
size: .
DNA: TGTGCCTGGAGTACCTACAGGGCTGGCTACACCTTC
CDR3: CAWSTYRAGYTF

V: TRBV29-1
D: TRBD1
J: TRBJ2-2
size: .
DNA: TGCAGCGCCTCCGGGACAGGGGGCGCCCCTCTGAACACCGGGGAGCTGTTTTTT
CDR3: CSASGTGGAPLNTGELFF

V: TRBV29-1
D: TRBD1
J: TRBJ2-2
size: .
DNA: TGCAGCGTTTTAGGACAGGGGGTGACCGGGGAGCTGTTTTTT
CDR3: CSVLGQGVTGELFF

V: TRBV30
D: .
J: TRBJ1-1
size: .
DNA: TGTGCCTGGAGTGGTGGTATGGCTGAAGCTTTCTTT
CDR3: CAWSGGMAEAFF

V: TRBV29-1
D: .
J: TRBJ2-3
size: .
DNA: TGCAGCGTTGGTTGGGGAGAGGCAGATACGCAGTATTTT
CDR3: CSVGWGEADTQYF

V: TRBV7-3
D: .
J: TRBJ2-1
size: .
DNA: TGTGCCAGCAGCTTCCGGAAAAGCTCCTACAATGAGCAGTTCTTC
CDR3: CASSFRKSSYNEQFF

V: TRBV27
D: .
J: TRBJ1-1
size: .
DNA: TGTGCCAGCAGCCGTCGGGGTGAAGCTTTCTTT
CDR3: CASSRRGEAFF

V: TRBV18
D: TRBD2
J: TRBJ2-5
size: .
DNA: TGTGCCAGCTCACCACAACGGACTAGCGGGGGCCAAGAGACCCAGTACTTC
CDR3: CASSPQRTSGGQETQYF

V: TRBV4-1
D: .
J: TRBJ2-5
size: .
DNA: TGCGCCAGCAGCCAAGATAGTTGGGGGCCGGAGACCCAGTACTTC
CDR3: CASSQDSWGPETQYF

V: TRBV5-6
D: .
J: TRBJ2-3
size: .
DNA: TGTGCCAGCAGCATACCCGACTACGACACAGATACGCAGTATTTT
CDR3: CASSIPDYDTDTQYF

V: TRBV7-3
D: TRBD2
J: TRBJ2-3
size: .
DNA: TGTGCCAGCAGCTTGAGCGGGGGCACAGATACGCAGTATTTT
CDR3: CASSLSGGTDTQYF

V: TRBV29-1
D: TRBD2
J: TRBJ2-3
size: few
DNA: TGCAGCGTTGAAACCGGGACTAGCGGGGCTGATACGCAGTATTTT
CDR3: CSVETGTSGADTQYF

V: TRBV27
D: TRBD2
J: TRBJ2-7
size: .
DNA: TGTGCCAGCAGCCCTCTCGGGGGGGTCGAGCAGTACTTC
CDR3: CASSPLGGVEQYF

V: TRBV5-1
D: .
J: TRBJ2-7
size: few
DNA: TGCGCCAGCAGCTTGACCCAGACCTACGAGCAGTACTTC
CDR3: CASSLTQTYEQYF

V: TRBV2
D: TRBD2
J: TRBJ2-3
size: .
DNA: TGTGCCAGCAGCAGACTAGCGGGGAACACAGATACGCAGTATTTT
CDR3: CASSRLAGNTDTQYF

V: TRBV7-9
D: TRBD1
J: TRBJ2-3
size: .
DNA: TGTGCCAGCAGCTACAATCAGGGGGTTGGCACGCAGTATTTT
CDR3: CASSYNQGVGTQYF

V: TRBV29-1
D: .
J: TRBJ2-1
size: .
DNA: TGCAGCGTTGGGACTCGGCTGGGGGAAGGCAATGAGCAGTTCTTC
CDR3: CSVGTRLGEGNEQFF

V: TRBV29-1
D: .
J: TRBJ1-6
size: .
DNA: TGCAGCGTGGCGGTGGAAAGCTCCTATAATTCACCCCTCCACTTT
CDR3: CSVAVESSYNSPLHF

V: TRBV9
D: .
J: TRBJ1-4
size: few
DNA: TGTGCCAGCAGCGTAGGGGATCGGGAAAAACTGTTTTTT
CDR3: CASSVGDREKLFF

V: TRBV19
D: .
J: TRBJ1-2
size: .
DNA: TGTGCCAGTAGCCACAGGGAGTATGGCTACACCTTC
CDR3: CASSHREYGYTF

V: TRBV27
D: .
J: TRBJ2-7
size: .
DNA: TGTGCCAGCCGCGGTCAATCGAGGAACGAGCAGTACTTC
CDR3: CASRGQSRNEQYF

V: TRBV30
D: .
J: TRBJ2-2
size: .
DNA: TGTGCCTGGAGACACAGGCAGGGGATCTCCGGGGAGCTGTTTTTT
CDR3: CAWRHRQGISGELFF

V: TRBV30
D: .
J: TRBJ1-4
size: .
DNA: TGTGCCTGGACACGGACAACTAATGAAAAACTGTTTTTT
CDR3: CAWTRTTNEKLFF

V: TRBV6-5
D: .
J: TRBJ1-2
size: .
DNA: TGTGCCAGCAGTTACGCGACAAACTATGGCTACACCTTC
CDR3: CASSYATNYGYTF

V: TRBV7-9
D: .
J: TRBJ1-2
size: few
DNA: TGTGCCAGCAGGCCGGATAGCCAATATGGCTACACCTTC
CDR3: CASRPDSQYGYTF

V: TRBV11-2
D: .
J: TRBJ1-5
size: .
DNA: TGTGCCAGCAGCTTCACGGGGGCTGATCAGCCCCAGCATTTT
CDR3: CASSFTGADQPQHF

V: TRBV6-5
D: .
J: TRBJ1-2
size: few
DNA: TGTGCCAGCAGTTACTTCGGTAACTATGGCTACACCTTC
CDR3: CASSYFGNYGYTF

V: TRBV30
D: .
J: TRBJ1-5
size: .
DNA: TGTGCCTGGAGTGTAAGGGGCAATCAGCCCCAGCATTTT
CDR3: CAWSVRGNQPQHF

V: TRBV5-1
D: TRBD2
J: TRBJ2-3
size: once
DNA: TGCGCCAGCAGCATGGGGGCTAGCGGGGGCACAGATACGCAGTATTTT
CDR3: CASSMGASGGTDTQYF

V: TRBV4-2
D: .
J: TRBJ1-1
size: .
DNA: TGTGCCAGCAGCCAAGAGTGGAGACCGGGTGGCACTGAAGCTTTCTTT
CDR3: CASSQEWRPGGTEAFF